These T cell receptor beta chains were read from a single sample in a study of T cells after yellow fever vaccination. TCRdb reprocessed the 5' RACE reads with MiXCR, giving one entry per CDR3 protein. The sample contains some 500,000 distinct CDR3 sequences, about 14% of which appear only once. Specimen: PBMCs, collected on the day of the yellow fever booster vaccination. The receptors were sampled from a man aged 30 to 39 who received the YFV17D yellow fever vaccine. CDR3s include the opening cysteine and the closing phenylalanine or tryptophan.

TRBV29-1	TRBJ2-2	CSVWTGRFPGELFF
TRBV6-1	TRBJ2-1	CASAGGGAGVNEQFF
TRBV19	TRBJ2-3	CASSTPQGGSSKRTDTQYF
TRBV6-5	TRBJ2-3	CASSFGGAGATDTQYF
TRBV18	TRBJ2-7	CASSHGQGRAYEQYF
TRBV20-1	TRBJ2-3	CSASLDTQYF
TRBV7-9	TRBJ1-1	CASSFRDSRRTEAFF
TRBV29-1	TRBJ2-5	CSVVRKERQETQYF
TRBV5-8	TRBJ2-5	CASGQDGGQETQYF
TRBV9	TRBJ2-4	CASSVEDLAGRNIQYF
TRBV19	TRBJ2-7	CASSSFQGVGSYEQYF
TRBV3-1	TRBJ1-2	CASSPLGSAPNRGYTF
TRBV5-1	TRBJ2-1	CASSLSTSGTYNEQFF
TRBV6-5	TRBJ2-7	CASSYTGLALEQYF
TRBV20-1	TRBJ2-1	CSARHLAKSSYNEQFF
TRBV29-1	TRBJ1-1	CSGRQTNTEAFF
TRBV30	TRBJ2-5	CAWSVRGVEETQYF
TRBV4-3	TRBJ2-7	CASSQDVGGRAAYEQYF
TRBV20-1	TRBJ2-1	CSARPPLAGLNEQFF
TRBV24-1	TRBJ2-1	CATSDHGQQVRQFF
TRBV20-1	TRBJ2-7	CSARERRGQYF
TRBV20-1	TRBJ2-3	CSATDGGTDTQYF
TRBV18	TRBJ2-3	CASSFESYTDTQYF
TRBV6-1	TRBJ2-7	CASSPRVASPTYEQYF
TRBV5-1	TRBJ1-4	CASSLGQPNEKLFF
TRBV19	TRBJ2-1	CASSNRNEQFF
TRBV7-8	TRBJ2-1	CASSLGGGPKRLF
TRBV7-2	TRBJ2-2	CASSLQPGQNTGELFF
TRBV28	TRBJ2-1	CASSPPGGRAVNEQFF
TRBV7-8	TRBJ2-7	CASSDELVPSYEQYF
TRBV7-9	TRBJ2-7	CASSPKGQSYEQYF
TRBV5-4	TRBJ2-7	CASSWIGDPYEQYF